What follows is one T cell receptor beta chain and its context. Its antigen remains unidentified. Among CD8+ T cells, naive ones were CD45RO-CCR7+CD27+CD95-. This record comes from a study of CXCR3-negative and CXCR3-positive naive CD8 T cells. Study conclusions and caveats: CXCR3 expression dropped partially after cryopreservation, and most assays relied on fresh PBMCs.

This CDR3 region has 13 residues. Germline V CDR1 and CDR2: SQVTM, ANQGSEA. The authors prepared UMI-labeled TRB cDNA libraries by 5' RACE. No DNA is given; TCRdb re-called the 5' RACE reads and lists each CDR3 protein once. This table holds about 130,000 distinct CDR3 sequences. This receptor was taken from a human donor in good health. Some clones in this sample may be carry-over from other donors' samples. The chain uses TRBV29-1 and TRBJ1-1; absent DNA, TCRdb's TRBD1 call cannot be checked. Sequenced: naive CXCR3- CD8+ T cells from blood. Subset here: CD45RO-CCR7+CD27+CD95- naive CD8+ T cells lacking CXCR3 (TNR3-). CDR3 loop: CSVRDGLNTEAFF.